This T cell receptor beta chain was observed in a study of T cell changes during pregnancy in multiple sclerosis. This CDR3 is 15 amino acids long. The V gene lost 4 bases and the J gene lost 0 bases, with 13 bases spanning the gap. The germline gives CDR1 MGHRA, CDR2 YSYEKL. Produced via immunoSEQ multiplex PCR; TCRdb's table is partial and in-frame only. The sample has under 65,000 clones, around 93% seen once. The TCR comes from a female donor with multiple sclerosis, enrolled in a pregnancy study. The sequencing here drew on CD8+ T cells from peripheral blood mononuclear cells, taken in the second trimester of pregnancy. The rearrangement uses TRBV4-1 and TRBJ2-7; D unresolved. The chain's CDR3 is CASSRNPGNSYEQYF. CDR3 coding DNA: TGCGCCAGCAGCCGGAACCCAGGTAACTCCTACGAGCAGTACTTC.